One sample yielded the 21 T cell receptor beta chains listed below, sequenced in a study of metastatic and nonmetastatic thyroid tumors. The entire patient cohort was treatment-naive prior to thyroid surgery. MiXCR was used by TCRdb to re-call the PCR reads. The sample gives about 25,000 clones, more than 20% of which show up once; approximately 30% is in the top ten. What was sequenced was blood. These receptors were taken from a male donor with papillary thyroid cancer or a benign thyroid nodule (not recorded which). Some clones in this sample may be carry-over from other donors' samples.

This clone was found many times. V and J are TRBV15 and TRBJ2-4; TRBD1 agrees at 9 bases. CDR3 length: 15 residues. Germline V gene data show CDR1 as LNHNV and CDR2 as YYDKDF (reference sequence). V was pared by 4 bases and J by 6 bases, with 7 bases of the junction left unmatched. In DNA form, the CDR3 reads TGTGCCACCAGCAACCCACAGGGGGCAAGAAACATTCAGTACTTC. Translating it yields CATSNPQGARNIQYF.

This clone occurred many times. The J gene is TRBJ1-2, the V gene TRBV2; D perhaps matches TRBD1 (5 bases). The CDR3 contains 13 residues. Germline CDR1 and CDR2: SNHLY and FYNNEI. The germline V and J ends were trimmed by 6 bases and 6 bases, with 14 bases remaining between them. The CDR3 coding sequence is TGTGCCAGCAGGAGGGACGCCGACCATGGCTACACCTTC. Its protein product is CASRRDADHGYTF.

This clone is classed as medium-sized. The rearrangement uses TRBV6-1 and TRBJ2-6, with TRBD1 identical over 7 bases. Germline values: CDR1 MNHNS, CDR2 SASEGT. V shed 1 base, J shed 0 bases, and the junction held 3 bases outside the gene matches. The CDR3 spans 17 residues. The CDR3 bases are TGTGCCAGCAGTGAAGTTGCAGGGGGCTCTGGGGCCAACGTCCTGACTTTC. This codes for CASSEVAGGSGANVLTF.

This clone was detected ten times or more. V usage is TRBV18 and J usage is TRBJ1-5; possibly TRBD1 for D (5 bases). From germline, CDR1 is KGHSH and CDR2 LQKENI. V was trimmed by 3 bases and J by 0 bases, leaving 6 bases between them. The CDR3 length is 14 residues. The CDR3 sequence is CASSPGLSNQPQHF. In DNA, the CDR3 is TGTGCCAGCTCACCGGGGCTTAGCAATCAGCCCCAGCATTTT.

This chain uses TRBV6-2 or TRBV6-3 with TRBJ1-2, with TRBD1 identical over 10 bases. The germline V gene has CDR1 MNHEY and CDR2 SVGEGT. The V gene end was trimmed by 4 bases and the J gene end by 12 bases; junction bases not matched to a gene: 5. The CDR3 spans 12 residues. For the CDR3, the DNA is TGTGCCAGCAGTTTGGACAGGGGGAAGAACACCTTC. This gives the protein CASSLDRGKNTF.

This clone was counted only a few times. Sequence at one end of the junction differs from germline and may be a read error. The chain uses TRBV6-1 and TRBJ2-1, with D tentatively TRBD1 (6 bases). The CDR3 sequence is 13 residues long. From germline, CDR1 is MNHNS and CDR2 SASEGT. The CDR3 DNA sequence: TGTGCCAGCAGGTCGACAGGAGGCAATGAACAGTTCTTC. It encodes CASRSTGGNEQFF.

Ten or more counts support this clone. The chain employs TRBV7-9 and TRBJ1-4, with D unresolved. V was pared by 4 bases and J by 6 bases, with 15 bases between. Looked up from germline, CDR1 is SEHNR and CDR2 is FQNEAQ (reference sequence). This CDR3 is built from 15 residues. As DNA, the CDR3 is TGTGCCAGCAGCTCGGGTGACGGAGGGCATGAAAAACTGTTTTTT. It encodes CASSSGDGGHEKLFF. The full variable domain, in which reference TRBV7-9 and TRBJ1-4 provide the parts outside the CDR3, is DTGVSQNPRHKITKRGQNVTFRCDPISEHNRLYWYRQTLGQGPEFLTYFQNEAQLEKSRLLSDRFSAERPKGSFSTLEIQRTEQGDSAMYLCASSSGDGGHEKLFFGSGTQLSVL.

This clone is medium-sized (0.01 to 0.1%). This chain joins TRBV11-2 and TRBJ2-1; 11 bases map to TRBD1. Germline V gives CDR1 SGHAT, CDR2 FQNNGV. The CDR3 extends over 15 amino acids. V shed 5 bases, J shed 5 bases, and the junction held 5 bases outside the gene matches. Here the CDR3 DNA reads TGTGCCAGCAGCCCACGGGGACAGGGGGACAATGAGCAGTTCTTC. This encodes CASSPRGQGDNEQFF. The variable domain in full, with the rest retrieved from reference TRBV11-2 and TRBJ2-1, is EAGVAQSPRYKIIEKRQSVAFWCNPISGHATLYWYQQILGQGPKLLIQFQNNGVVDDSQLPKDRFSAERLKGVDSTLKIQPAKLEDSAVYLCASSPRGQGDNEQFFGPGTRLTVL.

This clone was picked up many times. A read error may explain this, as a much larger clone is one base away. The conserved final phenylalanine or tryptophan is absent from the CDR3, which likely points to a read error. The chain has TRBV13 and TRBJ1-1; TRBD1 matches 10 bases. Germline CDR1 PRHDT, CDR2 FYEKMQ (reference sequence). This CDR3 region has 14 residues. V lost 4 bases and J lost 10; bases outside the gene matches: 9. CDR3 protein: CASSSGTGEERAFL. Here the CDR3 DNA reads TGTGCCAGCAGCTCCGGGACAGGGGAGGAGAGAGCTTTCCTT.

This clone has a single count. A single base separates this from a much larger clone, so it may be a read error. The chain employs TRBV3-1 and TRBJ2-1; tentatively, D is TRBD2 (6 bases). CDR1 and CDR2 from the germline V gene are LGHDT and YNNKEL (reference sequence). The CDR3 is made up of 17 amino acids. The CDR3 loop reads CASRQGVGSGAYNEQFF. In nucleotides, the CDR3 is TGTGCCAGCAGACAAGGGGTCGGGAGTGGCGCCTACAATGAGCAGTTCTTC.

In the case of this clone: A read error may produce the germline difference seen at one junction end. The same CDR3 also results from other DNA sequences found in this sample. The chain is built from TRBV2 and TRBJ2-3, with 7 bases identical to TRBD1. CDR3 length: 12 amino acids. Germline CDR1 SNHLY, CDR2 FYNNEI. Written as DNA, the CDR3 is TGCGCCAGCCGGGACAGTCCAGATACGCAGTATTTT. Translation: CASRDSPDTQYF.

This clone was picked up many times. The V gene is TRBV5-1, the J gene TRBJ1-6; TRBD1 matches 7 bases. Per germline, CDR1 SGHRS and CDR2 YFSETQ. This CDR3 has 15 amino acids. J gave up 9 bases and V 5 bases, and 11 bases lay outside the gene matches. CDR3 sequence reads: CASRKREGAGSPLHF. In nucleotides, the CDR3 is TGCGCCAGCAGGAAAAGAGAGGGGGCTGGTTCACCCCTCCACTTT.

This clone was recorded many times. The chain carries TRBV5-5 and TRBJ2-7, with 10 bases lining up with TRBD1. V gave up 5 bases and J gave up 3 bases; unmatched junction bases: 8. This CDR3 is 15 amino acids long. CDR1 and CDR2 (germline): SGHKS, YYEKEE (reference sequence). In DNA form, the CDR3 reads TGTGCCAGCAGAACCGGGACAGGGGCATTCTACGAGCAGTACTTC. Translated: CASRTGTGAFYEQYF.

At least ten counts were recorded for this clone. CDR3 DNA sequence: TGTGCCACCAGTGAGACTAGCGGGGGCCGTAGCACAGATACGCAGTATTTT. It is translated as CATSETSGGRSTDTQYF. The chain links TRBV24-1 to TRBJ2-3; 12 bases are a match to TRBD2. V lost 4 bases to trimming and J lost 0 bases; unmatched junction nucleotides: 4. Germline CDR1 KGHDR, CDR2 SFDVKD. This CDR3 has 17 amino acids.

Notes on this clone: Compared with germline, one end of the junction differs, possibly owing to a read error. This chain uses TRBV15 with TRBJ2-7; D may be TRBD2 (5 bases). CDR3 length equals 15 residues. The germline CDR1 and CDR2 sequences are LNHNV and YYDKDF (reference sequence). The CDR3 coding sequence is TGTGCCAGCAGCGGAGAGGTCCGGAAAATGGGTGAGCAGTACTTC. Translation: CASSGEVRKMGEQYF.

This clone was counted many times. A read error is likely, as this CDR3 ends without the conserved phenylalanine or tryptophan. The DNA is omitted, as the CDR3 cannot be located on it reliably, and the CDR3 follows TCRdb's listing. This chain joins TRBV9 and TRBJ2-6; the table names TRBD2, a call not compared with the DNA. The CDR3 adds up to 8 amino acids, both ends counted. Germline-derived CDR1 and CDR2 are SGDLS and YYNGEE. CDR3 sequence reads: CASTVVAG.

This clone was seen repeatedly, ten times or more. CDR3 in amino acids: CASSVDTGNTYEQYF. CDR3 in DNA: TGTGCCAGCAGCGTAGATACCGGGAACACCTACGAGCAGTACTTC. The rearrangement links TRBV9 to TRBJ2-7; D is possibly TRBD2 (5 bases). The CDR3 spans 15 residues. V was clipped by 0 bases and J by 2 bases, with 12 bases between them. CDR1 and CDR2 from the germline V gene are SGDLS and YYNGEE.

Ten or more counts support this clone. This chain links TRBV12-3 or TRBV12-4 with TRBJ1-4; tentatively, D is TRBD1 (5 bases). V was clipped by 5 bases and J by 3 bases, with 10 bases between them. This CDR3 has 14 amino acids. DNA of the CDR3: TGTGCCAGCAGTATAGGGGTTGCTAATGAAAAACTGTTTTTT. Its translation is CASSIGVANEKLFF.

Remarks on this clone: The junction and the germline gene differ at one end; a read error may be behind it. The chain combines TRBV18 with TRBJ1-2, with D possibly matching TRBD1 (5 bases). The CDR3 has 17 residues. Germline CDR1 reads KGHSH; CDR2 reads LQKENI. The CDR3 loop is CASSPESGIKVGYGFTF. The CDR3 nucleotides are TGTGCCAGCTCACCGGAGTCAGGGATTAAAGTTGGCTATGGCTTCACCTTC.

This clone was counted only a few times. Being one base from a much bigger clone, this may be a read error. The CDR3 loop reads CASSVELNTEAFF. The CDR3, as DNA: TGTGCCAGCAGCGTAGAGCTTAACACTGAAGCTTTCTTT. V gene TRBV9 combines with J gene TRBJ1-1; D is undetermined. In germline, CDR1 is SGDLS, CDR2 YYNGEE. This CDR3 is built from 13 residues. V gave up 0 bases and J gave up 2 bases, with 5 bases separating them. Based on the CDR3 plus reference TRBV9 and TRBJ1-1, the full variable domain is DSGVTQTPKHLITATGQRVTLRCSPRSGDLSVYWYQQSLDQGLQFLIQYYNGEERAKGNILERFSAQQFPDLHSELNLSSLELGDSALYFCASSVELNTEAFFGQGTRLTVV.

This clone was observed many times. This sequence joins TRBV7-2 and TRBJ2-7, with unresolved D. There are 14 residues in the CDR3. V lost 1 base and J lost 0, with 7 bases in between. CDR1 and CDR2 (germline): SGHTA, FQGNSA. The chain's CDR3 is CASSLGAGSYEQYF. The CDR3 bases are TGTGCCAGCAGCTTAGGGGCAGGCTCCTACGAGCAGTACTTC.